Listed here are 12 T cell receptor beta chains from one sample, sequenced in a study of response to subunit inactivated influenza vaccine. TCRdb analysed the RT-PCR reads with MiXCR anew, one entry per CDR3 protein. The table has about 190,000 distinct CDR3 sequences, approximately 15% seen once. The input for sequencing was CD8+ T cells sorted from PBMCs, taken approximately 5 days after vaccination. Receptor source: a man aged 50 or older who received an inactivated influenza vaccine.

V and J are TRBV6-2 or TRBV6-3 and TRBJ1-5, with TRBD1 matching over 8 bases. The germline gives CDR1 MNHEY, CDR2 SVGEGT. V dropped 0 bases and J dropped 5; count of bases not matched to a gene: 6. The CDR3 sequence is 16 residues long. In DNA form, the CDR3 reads TGTGCCAGCAGTTACTCGTCAGGGGGCGCGTATCAGCCCCAGCATTTT. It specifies CASSYSSGGAYQPQHF.

The CDR3 reads CASSLEYSPLHF. DNA of the CDR3: TGTGCCAGCAGCTTAGAGTATTCACCCCTCCACTTT. The chain couples TRBV7-9 to TRBJ1-6; D gene uncertain. Germline CDR1 is SEHNR and CDR2 is FQNEAQ (reference sequence). The V and J ends lost 1 base and 8 bases respectively, with 3 bases between them. This CDR3 spans 12 amino acids.

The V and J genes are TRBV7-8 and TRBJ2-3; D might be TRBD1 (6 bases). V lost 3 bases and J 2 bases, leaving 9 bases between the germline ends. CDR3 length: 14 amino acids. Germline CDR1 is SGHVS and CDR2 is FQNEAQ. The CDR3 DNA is TGTGCCAGCAGCTTGGGACAATTCACAGATACGCAGTATTTT. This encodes CASSLGQFTDTQYF.

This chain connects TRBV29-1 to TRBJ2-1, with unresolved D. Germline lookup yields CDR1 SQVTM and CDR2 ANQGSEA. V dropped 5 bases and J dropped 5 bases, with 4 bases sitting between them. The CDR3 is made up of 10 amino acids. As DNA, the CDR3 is TGCAGCGTTACAGACAATGAGCAGTTCTTC. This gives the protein CSVTDNEQFF.

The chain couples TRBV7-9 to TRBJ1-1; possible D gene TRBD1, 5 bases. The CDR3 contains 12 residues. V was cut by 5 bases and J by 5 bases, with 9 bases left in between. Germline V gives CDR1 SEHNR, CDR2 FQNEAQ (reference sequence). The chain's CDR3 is CASSGGRTEAFF. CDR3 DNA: TGTGCCAGCAGCGGGGGAAGGACTGAAGCTTTCTTT.

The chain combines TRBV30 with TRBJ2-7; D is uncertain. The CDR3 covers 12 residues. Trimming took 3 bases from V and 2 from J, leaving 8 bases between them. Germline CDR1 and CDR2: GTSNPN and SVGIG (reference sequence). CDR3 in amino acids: CAWSAAPYEQYF. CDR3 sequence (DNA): TGTGCCTGGAGCGCGGCCCCCTACGAGCAGTACTTC.

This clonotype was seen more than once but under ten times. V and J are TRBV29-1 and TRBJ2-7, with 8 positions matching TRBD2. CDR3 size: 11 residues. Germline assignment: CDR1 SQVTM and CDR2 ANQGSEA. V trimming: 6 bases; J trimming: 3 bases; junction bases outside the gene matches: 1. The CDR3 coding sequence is TGCAGCGTCGGGACTAGCTACGAGCAGTACTTC. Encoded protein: CSVGTSYEQYF.

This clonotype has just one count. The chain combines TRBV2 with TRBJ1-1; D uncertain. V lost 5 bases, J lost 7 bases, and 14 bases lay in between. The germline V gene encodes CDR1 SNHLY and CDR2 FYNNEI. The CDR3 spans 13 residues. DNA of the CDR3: TGTGCCAGCAGTTTAACCGACCCAGGTGAAGCTTTCTTT. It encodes CASSLTDPGEAFF.

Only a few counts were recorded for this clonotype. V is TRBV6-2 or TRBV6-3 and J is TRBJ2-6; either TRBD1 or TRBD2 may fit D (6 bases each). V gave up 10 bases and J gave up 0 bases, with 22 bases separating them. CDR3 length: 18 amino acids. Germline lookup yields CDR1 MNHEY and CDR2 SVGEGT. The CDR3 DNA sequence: TGTGCCACCAAAGGGGGGCGAACGACTTTCTCTGGGGCCAACGTCCTGACTTTC. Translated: CATKGGRTTFSGANVLTF.

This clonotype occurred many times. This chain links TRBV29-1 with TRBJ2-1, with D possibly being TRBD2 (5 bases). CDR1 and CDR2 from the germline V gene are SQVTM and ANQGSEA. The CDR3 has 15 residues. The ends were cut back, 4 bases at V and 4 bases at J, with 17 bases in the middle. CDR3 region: CSVARGASEYNEQFF. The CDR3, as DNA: TGCAGCGTTGCCCGGGGTGCGAGTGAGTACAATGAGCAGTTCTTC.

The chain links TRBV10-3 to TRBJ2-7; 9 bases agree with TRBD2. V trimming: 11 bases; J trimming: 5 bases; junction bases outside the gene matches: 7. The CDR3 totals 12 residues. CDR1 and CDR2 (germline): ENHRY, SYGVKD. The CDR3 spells CAARTSAHEQYF. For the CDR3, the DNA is TGTGCCGCCCGGACTAGCGCCCACGAGCAGTACTTC.

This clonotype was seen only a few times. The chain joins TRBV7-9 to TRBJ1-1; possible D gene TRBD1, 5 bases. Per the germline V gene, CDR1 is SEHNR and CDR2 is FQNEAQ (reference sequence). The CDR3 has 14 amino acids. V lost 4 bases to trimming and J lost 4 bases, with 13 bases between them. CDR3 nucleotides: TGTGCCAGCAGCTCCTTCGGGAGGGGCACTGAAGCTTTCTTT. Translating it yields CASSSFGRGTEAFF.